The 13 T cell receptor beta chains presented below share a single source sample, sequenced in a study of blood T cells in healthy people across ages. Primers used in a second PCR of roughly 6 to 12 cycles were a sample-barcoded 5' primer and a J-beta primer mix. TCRdb reprocessed the 5' RACE reads with MiXCR, giving one entry per CDR3 protein. Of 1,100,000 or so distinct CDR3 sequences listed, 45% were seen once; the top ten hold 15% to 20%. The sequencing input was blood. The receptors shown here come from a woman aged 55 to 70 in good health.

V usage is TRBV7-6 and J usage is TRBJ1-2; tentatively, D is TRBD1 (6 bases). The CDR3 has 14 amino acids. V lost 5 bases to trimming and J lost 2 bases, with 12 bases between them. Germline V lookup: CDR1 SGHVS, CDR2 FNYEAQ. CDR3 loop: CASSAGGANYGYTF. The CDR3 bases are TGTGCCAGCAGCGCCGGGGGGGCCAACTATGGCTACACCTTC. The full variable domain, its missing parts supplied by reference TRBV7-6 and TRBJ1-2, is GAGVSQSPRYKVTKRGQDVALRCDPISGHVSLYWYRQALGQGPEFLTYFNYEAQQDKSGLPNDRFSAERPEGSISTLTIQRTEQRDSAMYRCASSAGGANYGYTFGSGTRLTVV.

This clonotype has at least ten counts. This sequence joins TRBV9 and TRBJ2-5; D is ambiguous. V lost 0 bases and J lost 5, with 11 bases in between. Germline V gene sequence: CDR1 SGDLS, CDR2 YYNGEE. This CDR3 comprises 14 residues. This CDR3 reads CASSVGGELETQYF. CDR3 nucleotide sequence: TGTGCCAGCAGCGTAGGAGGAGAGCTGGAGACCCAGTACTTC.

This clonotype appeared a few times. The chain uses TRBV4-2 and TRBJ2-7; D remains unclear. The CDR3 runs 14 residues. Trimming left V 2 bases short and J 7 bases short, with 15 bases between. Germline V gene data show CDR1 as LGHNA and CDR2 as YNFKEQ. The CDR3 loop is CASSQNPLEDEQYF. The DNA of the CDR3 is TGTGCCAGCAGCCAAAACCCGCTAGAGGATGAGCAGTACTTC.

This clonotype was recorded a few times. V is TRBV9 and J is TRBJ2-3; 8 bases map to TRBD1. The CDR3 is 15 residues long. J was trimmed by 1 base and V by 3 bases; bases with no gene match: 4. Germline V gene lookup returns CDR1 SGDLS and CDR2 YYNGEE. CDR3 sequence reads: CASSAQGARTDTQYF. CDR3 nucleotides: TGTGCCAGCAGCGCCCAGGGGGCTCGCACAGATACGCAGTATTTT.

This clonotype was seen at least ten times. The V call is TRBV6-6, the J call TRBJ2-7; D tentatively reads TRBD1 or TRBD2 (5 bases each). Per the germline V gene, CDR1 is MNHNY and CDR2 is SVGAGI (reference sequence). V lost 6 bases and J 2 bases, leaving 11 bases between the germline ends. This CDR3 comprises 13 residues. CDR3 region: CASSRGPTYEQYF. The CDR3 coding sequence is TGTGCCAGCAGCCGGGGCCCCACCTACGAGCAGTACTTC.

The chain couples TRBV11-2 to TRBJ2-7; D may correspond to TRBD1 or TRBD2 (5 bases each). This CDR3 has 14 residues. The germline CDR1 and CDR2 sequences are SGHAT and FQNNGV. V was cut by 5 bases and J by 2 bases, with 13 bases left in between. The CDR3 nucleotides read TGTGCCAGCAGCGTACCCGGGGCCACCTACGAGCAGTACTTC. Translation gives CASSVPGATYEQYF.

The rearrangement uses TRBV4-1 and TRBJ1-2; TRBD1 might be the D (6 bases). This CDR3 has 16 amino acids. The germline CDR1 and CDR2 sequences are MGHRA and YSYEKL. Trimming took off 0 bases at V and 8 bases at J, with 19 bases between the two ends. CDR3 DNA: TGCGCCAGCAGCCAAGATCGCAGGGGAGGGCTTTACGGCTACACCTTC. Translating gives CASSQDRRGGLYGYTF.

CDR3 nucleotide sequence: TGTGCCAGCAGTTACTCAGGGGATGGCACAGATACGCAGTATTTT. This codes for CASSYSGDGTDTQYF. This sequence joins TRBV6-6 and TRBJ2-3, with D perhaps matching TRBD1 (5 bases). CDR3 length: 15 amino acids. Trimming removed 0 bases at V and 1 base at J, with 8 bases between. Germline CDR1 and CDR2: MNHNY and SVGAGI (reference sequence).

This clonotype has a handful of counts. The chain has TRBV13 and TRBJ2-7, with D possibly TRBD1 on 7 matching bases. V was shortened by 7 bases and J by 0 bases, with 22 bases between the two germline ends. The CDR3 runs to 17 residues. Germline loops: CDR1 PRHDT, CDR2 FYEKMQ (reference sequence). The CDR3 region has the DNA TGTGCCAGCACCCCCAGGGGGAGGCTAGAGAGCTCCTACGAGCAGTACTTC. It encodes CASTPRGRLESSYEQYF.

The chain carries TRBV12-3 or TRBV12-4 and TRBJ1-5; D possibly corresponds to TRBD1 (5 bases). The CDR3 length is 15 residues. Trimming took off 6 bases at V and 7 bases at J, with 19 bases between the two ends. CDR3 coding DNA: TGTGCCAGCAGCCCCGACGGGGGGACTGTACAGCCCCAGCATTTT. It specifies CASSPDGGTVQPQHF.

In its sample, this clonotype was seen a few times. The genes are TRBV20-1 and TRBJ2-3; no definite D call. The V gene lost 7 bases and the J gene lost 2 bases, with 22 bases spanning the gap. This CDR3 spans 16 amino acids. Per germline, CDR1 DFQATT and CDR2 SNEGSKA (reference sequence). CDR3 sequence (DNA): TGCAGTGTCAAATACGTTGCGAAGTACGACACAGATACGCAGTATTTT. Residues: CSVKYVAKYDTDTQYF.

The chain joins TRBV30 to TRBJ2-7; D is unclear. CDR3 length equals 14 residues. Germline CDR1 reads GTSNPN; CDR2 reads SVGIG (reference sequence). V lost 4 bases, J lost 0 bases, and 13 bases lay in between. Here the CDR3 reads CAWIAGPSSYEQYF. The CDR3 coding sequence is TGTGCCTGGATTGCAGGACCGAGCTCCTACGAGCAGTACTTC.

This rearrangement joins TRBV4-1 to TRBJ1-6; D not certain. Trimming cost V 1 base and J 0 bases, with 7 bases left between them. This CDR3 is 16 amino acids long. The germline CDR1 and CDR2 sequences are MGHRA and YSYEKL. The CDR3 protein is CASSQGQSSYNSPLHF. The CDR3 DNA is TGCGCCAGCAGCCAAGGGCAGAGCTCCTATAATTCACCCCTCCACTTT.